A selection of T cell receptor beta chains follows, all from one sample in a study of T-cell reconstitution after alpha-beta-depleted transplantation in children. TCRdb redid the calling of the PCR reads with MiXCR, one entry per CDR3 protein. The sample contains hundreds of thousands of distinct CDR3 sequences, around a sixth of which appear only once. The starting material was PBMCs from the stem cell graft donor, obtained from the stem cell graft. The receptors stem from a human donor who donated a stem cell graft to a child with acute myeloid leukemia. Both conserved end residues are part of each CDR3. D genes are given only for firm matches. The listing skips clone size in some rows; elsewhere it reads once, few, many or a size class.

d_call	v_call	clone_size	j_call	cdr3_nt	cdr3_aa
TRBD2	TRBV4-2	NA	TRBJ2-1	TGTGCCAGCAGCCAAGAACTACTAGCGGGGGGGGCCAATGAGCAGTTCTTC	CASSQELLAGGANEQFF
TRBD1	TRBV12-3/TRBV12-4	NA	TRBJ1-1	TGTGCCAGTTTAACAGGGGGCATCGCTGAAGCTTTCTTT	CASLTGGIAEAFF
TRBD2	TRBV9	few	TRBJ2-1	TGTGCCAGCAGCTCATTGGTGAGCGGGGGCCCCGGTGAGCAGTTCTTC	CASSSLVSGGPGEQFF
NA	TRBV5-1	NA	TRBJ2-3	TGCGCCAGCCACGTTGGGCAGGGGCGGGATACGCAGTATTTT	CASHVGQGRDTQYF
TRBD1	TRBV7-9	NA	TRBJ1-1	TGTGCCAGCAGCTCCCGACAGGGACCCAATGGGGCTTTCTTT	CASSSRQGPNGAFF
TRBD1	TRBV30	NA	TRBJ2-7	TGTGCCTGGAGATGGGGACAGGGTTACGAGCAGTACTTC	CAWRWGQGYEQYF
NA	TRBV12-3/TRBV12-4	NA	TRBJ2-3	TGTGCCAGCAGGATAGGGGGGGCCGATACGCAGTATTTT	CASRIGGADTQYF
NA	TRBV20-1	many	TRBJ2-1	TGCAGTGCTAAGGACAGTTACAATGAGCAGTTCTTC	CSAKDSYNEQFF
TRBD1	TRBV15	NA	TRBJ2-2	TGTGCCACCAGCAGAGATCTGGGACAGGTGATCCCGAACACCGGGGAGCTGTTTTTT	CATSRDLGQVIPNTGELFF
NA	TRBV6-1	NA	TRBJ1-5	TGTGCCAGCAGTGAATCACAGCCCCAGCATTTT	CASSESQPQHF
NA	TRBV25-1	NA	TRBJ1-1	TGTGCCAGCAGAGGAACGGGACTCACTGAAGCTTTCTTT	CASRGTGLTEAFF
TRBD1	TRBV6-5	few	TRBJ1-6	TGTGCCAGCAGTTACTCGAGGGTAGGGGGCGAGTCACCCCTCCACTTT	CASSYSRVGGESPLHF
NA	TRBV7-8	few	TRBJ1-1	TGTGCCAGCAGCTTAGAGAACTGGGAGGTCGACACTGAAGCTTTCTTT	CASSLENWEVDTEAFF
NA	TRBV25-1	NA	TRBJ2-2	TGTGCCAGCAGTGAATGGGACGGGAACACCGGGGAGCTGTTTTTT	CASSEWDGNTGELFF
NA	TRBV20-1	many	TRBJ1-4	TGCAGTGCTAGAGTCAGGCAGGATGAAAAACTGTTTTTT	CSARVRQDEKLFF
TRBD1	TRBV5-1	many	TRBJ2-2	TGCGCCAGCAGCTTGGAACAGGGGTCCGGGGAGCTGTTTTTT	CASSLEQGSGELFF
TRBD1	TRBV29-1	many	TRBJ1-2	TGCAGCTTTTGGACAGGTGCAAACTATGGCTACACCTTC	CSFWTGANYGYTF
NA	TRBV7-3	many	TRBJ2-5	TGTGCCAGCAGCTTAGAAGGGGCGGGGGAGACCCAGTACTTC	CASSLEGAGETQYF
TRBD2	TRBV20-1	few	TRBJ2-3	TGCAGTGCTAGCGAAGTCGCTAGCGGGGATTCGGATACGCAGTATTTT	CSASEVASGDSDTQYF